This T cell receptor beta chain came from a study of T cell changes during pregnancy in multiple sclerosis. Germline V gene sequence: CDR1 MGHRA, CDR2 YSYEKL. The CDR3 is made up of 14 amino acids. The V gene lost 4 bases and the J gene lost 0 bases, with 9 bases spanning the gap. The protocol was immunoSEQ multiplex PCR, while the TCRdb copy is restricted to in-frame clones and leaves out a portion. Found here are 20,000 or so clones, 86% of them singletons; the top ten hold 5.8%. The sample was CD8+ T cells from peripheral blood mononuclear cells, taken in the third trimester of pregnancy. The source is a female donor in good health, enrolled as a control in a pregnancy study. The rearrangement uses TRBV4-1 and TRBJ1-1; D is unresolved. The CDR3 region is CASSPGGVNTEAFF. The CDR3 DNA follows: TGCGCCAGCAGCCCGGGCGGGGTGAACACTGAAGCTTTCTTT.